One TCR beta chain is described in this entry. This specimen includes other DNA sequences encoding the same CDR3. Sequencing used immunoSEQ multiplex PCR; TCRdb keeps in-frame clones, though not all of them. The table includes about 240,000 clones, more than 75% detected once. The data belong to a study of blood T cell repertoires in COVID-19. Study context: Sample material is recorded as cDNA or gDNA derived from T cells, B-cell-depleted T cells, or PBMCs.

Followed over time, Seattle patients had been enrolled while infection was active. The sequence came from a woman of 80 years or more with COVID-19, enrolled during active disease. Sequences were obtained from peripheral blood.

This chain's CDR3 is CASSPLADEQFF. For the CDR3, the DNA is TGTGCCAGCTCACCCTTAGCAGACGAGCAGTTCTTC. V and J are TRBV18 and TRBJ2-1; D remains unclear. The CDR3 sequence is 12 residues long. Trimming removed 3 bases from V and 10 bases from J, with 10 bases in between. Germline V gene data show CDR1 as KGHSH and CDR2 as LQKENI.